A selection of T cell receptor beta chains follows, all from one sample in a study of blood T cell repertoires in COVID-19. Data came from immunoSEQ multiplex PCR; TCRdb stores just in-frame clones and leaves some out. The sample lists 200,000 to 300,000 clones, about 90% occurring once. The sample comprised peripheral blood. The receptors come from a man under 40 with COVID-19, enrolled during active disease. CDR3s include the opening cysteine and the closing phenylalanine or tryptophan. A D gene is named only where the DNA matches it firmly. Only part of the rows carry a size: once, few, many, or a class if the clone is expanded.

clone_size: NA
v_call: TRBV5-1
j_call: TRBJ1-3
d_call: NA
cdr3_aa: CASSLEAGSGNTIYF
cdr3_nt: TGCGCCAGCAGCTTGGAGGCAGGGTCTGGAAACACCATATATTTT

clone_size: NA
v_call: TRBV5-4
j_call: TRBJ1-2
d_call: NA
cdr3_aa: CASSLEGYGYTF
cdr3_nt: TGTGCCAGCAGCTTGGAGGGGTATGGCTACACCTTC

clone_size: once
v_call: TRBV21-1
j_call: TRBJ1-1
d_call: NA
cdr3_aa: CASSKLVSGGAHTEAFF
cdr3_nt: TGTGCCAGCAGCAAATTGGTGTCAGGGGGTGCTCACACTGAAGCTTTCTTT

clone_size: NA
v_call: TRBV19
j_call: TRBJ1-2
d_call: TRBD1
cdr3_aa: CASSSRDRGNYGYTF
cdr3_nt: TGTGCCAGTAGTTCCCGGGACAGGGGTAACTATGGCTACACCTTC

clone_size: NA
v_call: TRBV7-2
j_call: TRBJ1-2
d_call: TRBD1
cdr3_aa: CASRQGGQDGGYTF
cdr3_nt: TGTGCCAGCAGGCAAGGGGGACAGGACGGTGGCTACACCTTC

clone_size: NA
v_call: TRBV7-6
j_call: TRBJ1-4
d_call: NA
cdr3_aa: CASSLSTGSEKLFF
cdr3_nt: TGTGCCAGCAGCTTGTCAACAGGGTCTGAAAAACTGTTTTTT

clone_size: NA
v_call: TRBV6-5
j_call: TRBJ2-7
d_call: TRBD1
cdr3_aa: CASSYSGQGWLGEQYF
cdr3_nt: TGTGCCAGCAGTTACTCGGGACAGGGGTGGCTAGGCGAGCAGTACTTC

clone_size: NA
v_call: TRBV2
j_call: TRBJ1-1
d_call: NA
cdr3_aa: CASSRVANTEAFF
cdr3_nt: TGTGCCAGCAGCCGGGTAGCTAACACTGAAGCTTTCTTT

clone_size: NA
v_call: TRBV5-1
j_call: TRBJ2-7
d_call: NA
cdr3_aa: CASSLLGNYEQYF
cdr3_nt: TGCGCCAGCAGCTTACTCGGGAACTACGAGCAGTACTTC

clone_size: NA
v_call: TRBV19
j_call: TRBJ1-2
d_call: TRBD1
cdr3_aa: CASSMGQGRGYTF
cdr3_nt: TGTGCCAGTAGTATGGGACAGGGTCGTGGCTACACCTTC

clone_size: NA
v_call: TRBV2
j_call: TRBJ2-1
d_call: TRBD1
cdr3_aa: CASKGDRDYNEQFF
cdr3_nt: TGTGCCAGCAAGGGGGACAGGGATTACAATGAGCAGTTCTTC

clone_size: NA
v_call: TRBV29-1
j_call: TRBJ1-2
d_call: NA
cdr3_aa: CSVRAGIFPGGYTF
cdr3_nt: TGCAGCGTCCGGGCCGGGATATTTCCCGGAGGCTACACCTTC

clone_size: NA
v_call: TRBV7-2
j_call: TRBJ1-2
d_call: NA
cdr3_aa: CASSFRTAPANYGYTF
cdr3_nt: TGTGCCAGCAGCTTTCGGACAGCCCCAGCTAACTATGGCTACACCTTC

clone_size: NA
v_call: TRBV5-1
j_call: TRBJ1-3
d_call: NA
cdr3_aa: CASSSPGNTIYF
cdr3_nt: TGCGCCAGCAGCTCCCCGGGAAACACCATATATTTT

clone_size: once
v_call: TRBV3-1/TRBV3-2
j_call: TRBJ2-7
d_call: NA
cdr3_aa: CASSQWSSYEQYF
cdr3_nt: TGTGCCAGCAGCCAATGGAGCTCCTACGAGCAGTACTTC

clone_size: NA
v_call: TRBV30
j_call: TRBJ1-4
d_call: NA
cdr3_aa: CAWSALDWEREKLFF
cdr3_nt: TGTGCCTGGAGTGCCCTGGACTGGGAGCGGGAAAAACTGTTTTTT

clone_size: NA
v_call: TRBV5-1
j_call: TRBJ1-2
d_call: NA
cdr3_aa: CASSEDSILWGYTF
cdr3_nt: TGCGCCAGCAGCGAGGACAGTATCCTATGGGGCTACACCTTC

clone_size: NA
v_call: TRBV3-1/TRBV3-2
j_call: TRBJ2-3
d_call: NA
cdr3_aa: CASSYISDTQYF
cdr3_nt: TGTGCCAGCAGCTACATTTCAGATACGCAGTATTTT

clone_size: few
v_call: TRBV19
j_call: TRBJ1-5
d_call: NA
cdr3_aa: CASSRTVNQPQHF
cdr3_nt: TGTGCCAGTAGCAGGACAGTCAATCAGCCCCAGCATTTT

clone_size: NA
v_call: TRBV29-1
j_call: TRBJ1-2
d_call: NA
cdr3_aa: CSVVSPPEGYTF
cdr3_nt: TGCAGCGTTGTAAGTCCGCCGGAGGGCTACACCTTC

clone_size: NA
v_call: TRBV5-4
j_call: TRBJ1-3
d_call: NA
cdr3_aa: CASSPSSGNTIYF
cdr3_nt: TGTGCCAGCAGCCCCTCCTCTGGAAACACCATATATTTT

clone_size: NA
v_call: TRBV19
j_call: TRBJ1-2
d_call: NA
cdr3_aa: CASNKGVSDGYTF
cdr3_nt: TGTGCCAGTAACAAAGGGGTATCTGATGGCTACACCTTC

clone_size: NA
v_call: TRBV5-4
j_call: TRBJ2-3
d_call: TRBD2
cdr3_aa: CASSLGGGGTDTQYF
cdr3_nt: TGTGCCAGCAGCTTGGGCGGGGGAGGCACAGATACGCAGTATTTT

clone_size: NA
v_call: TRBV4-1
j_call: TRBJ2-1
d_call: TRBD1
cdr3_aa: CASRHRDRGHEQFF
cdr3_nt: TGCGCCAGCAGACACCGGGACAGGGGTCATGAGCAGTTCTTC

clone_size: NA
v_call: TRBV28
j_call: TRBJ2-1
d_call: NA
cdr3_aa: CASSLNSPISSYNEQFF
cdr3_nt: TGTGCCAGCAGTTTAAATTCACCTATAAGCTCCTACAATGAGCAGTTCTTC

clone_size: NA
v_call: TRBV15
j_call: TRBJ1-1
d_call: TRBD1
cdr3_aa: CATSRLLGQTNTEAFF
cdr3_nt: TGTGCCACCAGCAGACTCTTGGGACAGACGAACACTGAAGCTTTCTTT

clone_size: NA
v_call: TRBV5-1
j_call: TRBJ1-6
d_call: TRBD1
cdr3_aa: CASSLWGQGDNSPLHF
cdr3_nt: TGCGCCAGCAGCTTGTGGGGACAGGGGGATAATTCACCCCTCCACTTT

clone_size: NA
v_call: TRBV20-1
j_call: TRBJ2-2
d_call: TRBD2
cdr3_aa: CSASPAGGTGELFF
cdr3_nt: TGCAGTGCTAGTCCAGCGGGGGGGACCGGGGAGCTGTTTTTT

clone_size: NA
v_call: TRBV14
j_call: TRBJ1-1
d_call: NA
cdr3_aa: CASSQVRPGIEAFF
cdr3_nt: TGTGCCAGCAGCCAAGTCCGGCCGGGGATTGAAGCTTTCTTT

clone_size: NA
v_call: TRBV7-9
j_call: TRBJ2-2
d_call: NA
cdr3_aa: CASTQGTGRTGELFF
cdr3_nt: TGTGCCAGCACCCAGGGCACAGGGCGAACCGGGGAGCTGTTTTTT

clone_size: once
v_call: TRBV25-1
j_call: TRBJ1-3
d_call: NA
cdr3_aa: CASSEYRGDSGNTIYF
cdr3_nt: TGTGCCAGCAGTGAATACAGGGGCGACTCTGGAAACACCATATATTTT

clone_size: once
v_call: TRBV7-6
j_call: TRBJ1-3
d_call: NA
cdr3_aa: CASSAHPGSGNTIYF
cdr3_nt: TGTGCCAGCAGCGCACACCCAGGGTCTGGAAACACCATATATTTT

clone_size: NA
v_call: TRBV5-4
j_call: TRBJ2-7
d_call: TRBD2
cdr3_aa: CASSLSRTSGAYEQYF
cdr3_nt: TGTGCCAGCAGCTTGTCTAGGACTAGCGGTGCGTACGAGCAGTACTTC

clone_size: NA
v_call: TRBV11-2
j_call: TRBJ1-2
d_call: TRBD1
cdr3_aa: CASSHRGVGGYTF
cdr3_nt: TGTGCCAGCAGCCACAGGGGCGTAGGAGGCTACACCTTC

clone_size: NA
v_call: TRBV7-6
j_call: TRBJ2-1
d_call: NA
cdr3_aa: CASSPREENEQFF
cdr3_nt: TGTGCCAGCAGCCCACGAGAGGAAAATGAGCAGTTCTTC

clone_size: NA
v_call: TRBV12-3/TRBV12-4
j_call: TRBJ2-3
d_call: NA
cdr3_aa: CASRGGGRDTQYF
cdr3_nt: TGTGCCAGCAGGGGGGGTGGCCGTGATACGCAGTATTTT

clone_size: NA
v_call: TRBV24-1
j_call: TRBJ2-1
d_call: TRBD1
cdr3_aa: CATSDSGDRGHYNEQFF
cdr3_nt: TGTGCCACCAGTGATTCGGGGGACAGGGGACACTACAATGAGCAGTTCTTC

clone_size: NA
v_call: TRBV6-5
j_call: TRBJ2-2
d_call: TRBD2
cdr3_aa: CASSYSPAGDGGELFF
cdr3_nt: TGTGCCAGCAGTTACTCCCCAGCGGGGGATGGCGGGGAGCTGTTTTTT

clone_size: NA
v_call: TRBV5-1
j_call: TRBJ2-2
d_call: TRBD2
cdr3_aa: CASSLVGTTNTGELFF
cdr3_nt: TGCGCCAGCAGCTTGGTTGGGACTACCAACACCGGGGAGCTGTTTTTT

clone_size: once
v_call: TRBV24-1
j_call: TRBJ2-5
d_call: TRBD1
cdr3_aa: CATSENGQGQETQYF
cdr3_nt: TGTGCCACCAGTGAGAATGGACAGGGGCAAGAGACCCAGTACTTC

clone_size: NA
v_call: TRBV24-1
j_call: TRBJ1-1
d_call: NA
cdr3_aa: CATSDLAGRAFF
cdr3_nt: TGTGCCACCAGTGATTTGGCAGGGCGCGCTTTCTTT

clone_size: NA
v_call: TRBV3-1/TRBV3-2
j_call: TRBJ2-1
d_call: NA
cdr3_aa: CASSQDVEQFF
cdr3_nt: TGTGCCAGCAGCCAAGACGTGGAGCAGTTCTTC

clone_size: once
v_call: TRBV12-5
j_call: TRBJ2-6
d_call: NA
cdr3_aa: CASGLGSQGSGANVLTF
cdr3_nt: TGTGCTAGTGGTTTGGGATCACAGGGTTCTGGGGCCAACGTCCTGACTTTC

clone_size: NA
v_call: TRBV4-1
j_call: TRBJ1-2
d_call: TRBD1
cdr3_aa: CASSRGTETLFYGYTF
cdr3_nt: TGCGCCAGCAGCCGAGGGACAGAGACCCTTTTCTATGGCTACACCTTC

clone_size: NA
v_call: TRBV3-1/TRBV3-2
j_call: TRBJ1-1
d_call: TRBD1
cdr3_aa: CASSVTGGVNTEAFF
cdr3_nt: TGTGCCAGCAGCGTCACAGGGGGCGTTAACACTGAAGCTTTCTTT